One sample yielded the 21 T cell receptor beta chains listed below, sequenced in a study of cytomegalovirus exposure and HLA in healthy donors. TCRdb's table, derived via immunoSEQ multiplex PCR, lists solely in-frame clones and lacks some. The sample lists 60,000 to 90,000 clones; 94% were seen once. What was sequenced was PBMCs. These receptors were taken from a young woman in good health and CMV-seronegative.

The chain employs TRBV5-1 and TRBJ2-3; D may be TRBD2 (6 bases). CDR3 length: 15 amino acids. V was pared by 0 bases and J by 0 bases, with 8 bases between. Looked up from germline, CDR1 is SGHRS and CDR2 is YFSETQ. Here the CDR3 DNA reads TGCGCCAGCAGCTTGGAAGGGACTAGCACAGATACGCAGTATTTT. Its translation: CASSLEGTSTDTQYF.

The chain carries TRBV9 and TRBJ1-2; D remains unclear. CDR1 and CDR2 (germline): SGDLS, YYNGEE. This CDR3 is 14 amino acids long. Trimming left V 3 bases short and J 1 base short, with 10 bases between. CDR3 nucleotide sequence: TGTGCCAGCAGCGGCAAAGAGGGTAACTATGGCTACACCTTC. Translating gives CASSGKEGNYGYTF.

This chain joins TRBV6-5 and TRBJ1-4; D is perhaps TRBD1 (5 bases). Between the trimmed V and J ends, which lost 8 bases and 0 bases, there was a span of 10 bases. In germline, CDR1 is MNHEY, CDR2 SVGAGI. The CDR3 totals 14 residues. The CDR3 region has the DNA TGTGCCAGCGGGTACAGGACAACTAATGAAAAACTGTTTTTT. Translation gives CASGYRTTNEKLFF.

J is TRBJ1-1 and V is TRBV6-6, with D unclear. This CDR3 is 14 amino acids long. Looked up from germline, CDR1 is MNHNY and CDR2 is SVGAGI (reference sequence). V lost 2 bases and J lost 0, with 7 bases in between. CDR3 nucleotide sequence: TGTGCCAGCAGTTACCCCGGGGTGAACACTGAAGCTTTCTTT. Translation: CASSYPGVNTEAFF.

The chain combines TRBV9 with TRBJ2-3; 9 nucleotides agree with TRBD2. The germline V gene encodes CDR1 SGDLS and CDR2 YYNGEE. V trimming: 4 bases; J trimming: 2 bases; junction bases outside the gene matches: 5. The CDR3 length is 15 residues. CDR3 sequence reads: CASSFLAGTTDTQYF. As DNA, the CDR3 is TGTGCCAGCAGCTTCCTAGCGGGGACCACAGATACGCAGTATTTT.

J is TRBJ2-5 and V is TRBV7-6; D is unresolved. V dropped 2 bases and J dropped 7 bases, with 8 bases sitting between them. The germline CDR1 and CDR2 sequences are SGHVS and FNYEAQ. The length of the CDR3 is 12 residues. The CDR3 reads CASSLNGGTQYF. For the CDR3, the DNA is TGTGCCAGCAGCTTAAACGGTGGGACCCAGTACTTC.

The J gene is TRBJ2-7, the V gene TRBV2; 8 positions match TRBD2. Germline CDR1 and CDR2: SNHLY and FYNNEI. This CDR3 has 15 residues. Trimming took 3 bases from V and 4 from J; bases not matched to a gene: 8. CDR3 sequence (DNA): TGTGCCAGCAGTGAGCAGACTAGCGCTGGTTACGAGCAGTACTTC. This sequence encodes CASSEQTSAGYEQYF. Based on the CDR3 plus reference TRBV2 and TRBJ2-7, the full variable domain is EPEVTQTPSHQVTQMGQEVILRCVPISNHLYFYWYRQILGQKVEFLVSFYNNEISEKSEIFDDQFSVERPDGSNFTLKIRSTKLEDSAMYFCASSEQTSAGYEQYFGPGTRLTVT.

This chain connects TRBV7-2 to TRBJ1-5, with D possibly matching TRBD1 (5 bases). The CDR3 is 13 amino acids. The V gene lost 1 base and the J gene lost 13 bases, with 14 bases spanning the gap. The germline CDR1 and CDR2 sequences are SGHTA and FQGNSA. In nucleotides, the CDR3 is TGTGCCAGCAGCTTAGTAGGTGAGACAGCTCAGCATTTT. It encodes CASSLVGETAQHF.

This clone was recorded a few times. The chain's CDR3 is CASRISGANYEQYF. The DNA of the CDR3 is TGTGCCAGCAGAATTAGCGGGGCGAACTACGAGCAGTACTTC. This chain connects TRBV27 to TRBJ2-7; TRBD2 aligns across 8 bases. The CDR3 length is 14 residues. Germline trimming cut 6 bases from V and 3 bases from J; bases unmatched to any gene: 7. The germline CDR1 and CDR2 sequences are MNHEY and SMNVEV (reference sequence).

J is TRBJ2-5 and V is TRBV5-1, with 8 bases that match TRBD2. The CDR3 runs 16 residues. The germline CDR1 and CDR2 sequences are SGHRS and YFSETQ. Unmatched junction bases numbered 9, after V lost 4 bases and J lost 1 base. CDR3 coding DNA: TGCGCCAGCAGCATAAAACGGGGGGGCTCCCAAGAGACCCAGTACTTC. The encoded protein is CASSIKRGGSQETQYF.

The rearrangement uses TRBV10-3 and TRBJ2-7; D remains unclear. The CDR3 spans 13 residues. Looked up from germline, CDR1 is ENHRY and CDR2 is SYGVKD. The V and J ends lost 0 bases and 6 bases respectively, with 9 bases between them. The chain's CDR3 is CAISESQESEQYF. Here the CDR3 DNA reads TGTGCCATCAGTGAGTCTCAGGAATCCGAGCAGTACTTC.

V is TRBV6-4 and J is TRBJ1-4, with 7 positions matching TRBD1. The germline gives CDR1 MRHNA, CDR2 SNTAGT. The CDR3 runs 17 residues. Losses at the gene ends were 6 bases for V and 3 bases for J; bases not matched to a gene: 13. This CDR3 is CASRPKDREGPNEKLFF. CDR3 nucleotides: TGTGCCAGCAGACCCAAAGACAGGGAAGGGCCTAATGAAAAACTGTTTTTT.

The chain is built from TRBV5-6 and TRBJ1-6; the match to TRBD1 covers 9 bases. CDR1 and CDR2 from the germline V gene are SGHDT and YYEEEE. This CDR3 contains 16 residues. V shed 6 bases and J 9 bases; nucleotides not matched to a gene: 13. The CDR3 nucleotides are TGTGCCAGCATCATACAGGGGGCGCGTTTGACTTCACCCCTCCACTTT. Translating gives CASIIQGARLTSPLHF.

This clone showed up just a few times. The rearrangement uses TRBV21-1 and TRBJ1-5; TRBD1 was called by the table and not checked on the DNA. TRBV21-1 is classified as a pseudogene. This CDR3 spans 14 amino acids. CDR3 DNA: TGTGCCAGCAGCAAAGCGCTCAGAAATCAGCCCCAGCATTTT. Residues: CASSKALRNQPQHF.

The genes are TRBV27 and TRBJ1-6, with 9 bases that match TRBD1. The CDR3 is 17 amino acids. Germline V gene sequence: CDR1 MNHEY, CDR2 SMNVEV (reference sequence). Germline trimming cut 6 bases from V and 0 bases from J; bases unmatched to any gene: 6. The CDR3 loop is CASRVQGAFSYNSPLHF. CDR3 nucleotide sequence: TGTGCCAGCAGGGTACAGGGGGCTTTCTCCTATAATTCACCCCTCCACTTT.

V usage is TRBV9 and J usage is TRBJ1-2; 8 positions agree with TRBD1. Germline-derived CDR1 and CDR2 are SGDLS and YYNGEE. The length of the CDR3 is 12 residues. With 7 bases clipped from V and 4 bases from J, the junction kept 3 bases outside the gene matches. CDR3 region: CASSGGGYGYTF. DNA of the CDR3: TGTGCCAGCTCAGGGGGCGGCTATGGCTACACCTTC.

The rearrangement joins TRBV30 to TRBJ2-6; D is possibly TRBD1 (5 bases). The CDR3 runs to 15 residues. Deletions cut 0 bases from V and 0 bases from J, with 6 bases between. The germline gives CDR1 GTSNPN, CDR2 SVGIG (reference sequence). CDR3 amino acids: CAWSVDSSGANVLTF. Here the CDR3 DNA reads TGTGCCTGGAGTGTAGACAGCTCTGGGGCCAACGTCCTGACTTTC.

V is TRBV6-1 and J is TRBJ2-7; maybe TRBD2 (5 bases). Between the trimmed V and J ends, which lost 1 base and 3 bases, there was a span of 10 bases. The CDR3 has 14 amino acids. Germline lookup yields CDR1 MNHNS and CDR2 SASEGT. The CDR3 DNA is TGTGCCAGCAGTGAAGGAGGGCCCATCTACGAGCAGTACTTC. Translation gives CASSEGGPIYEQYF.

The J gene is TRBJ2-5, the V gene TRBV9; TRBD2 might be the D (5 bases). Germline V gene sequence: CDR1 SGDLS, CDR2 YYNGEE. The CDR3 has 15 amino acids. V was shortened by 4 bases and J by 2 bases, with 15 bases between the two germline ends. The CDR3 here is CASSPRWEPQETQYF. In nucleotides, the CDR3 is TGTGCCAGCAGCCCCCGTTGGGAGCCGCAAGAGACCCAGTACTTC.

J is TRBJ1-1 and V is TRBV6-5; 7 bases align to TRBD1. With 2 bases clipped from V and 1 base from J, the junction kept 4 bases outside the gene matches. Per germline, CDR1 MNHEY and CDR2 SVGAGI. This CDR3 comprises 15 residues. The CDR3 loop is CASSYQTGRNTEAFF. The CDR3 nucleotides are TGTGCCAGCAGTTACCAGACAGGGAGGAACACTGAAGCTTTCTTT.

This chain joins TRBV28 and TRBJ1-5; 8 bases match TRBD1. CDR3 length: 16 residues. Germline V CDR1 and CDR2: MDHEN, SYDVKM. Trimming removed 4 bases from V and 0 bases from J; junction bases left unmatched: 5. The CDR3 DNA follows: TGTGCCAGCAGTTGGACAGGGAGGTATAGCAATCAGCCCCAGCATTTT. Translated: CASSWTGRYSNQPQHF.